Listed here are 11 T cell receptor beta chains from one sample, sequenced in a study of cytomegalovirus exposure and HLA in healthy donors. PCR used 60 Vbeta primers and 13 Jbeta primers. Generated by immunoSEQ multiplex PCR, the TCRdb table keeps only in-frame clones and is missing some. The sample lists roughly 120,000 clones; less than 85% were seen once. The specimen sequenced was PBMCs. All receptors derive from a middle-aged woman in good health and CMV-seropositive.

The rearrangement links TRBV7-9 to TRBJ2-7, with TRBD2 matching 8 bases. There are 15 residues in the CDR3. J lost 0 bases, V lost 5 bases, and 6 bases had no gene match. Germline CDR1 is SEHNR and CDR2 is FQNEAQ (reference sequence). CDR3 loop: CASSPVSGSSYEQYF. For the CDR3, the DNA is TGTGCCAGCAGCCCCGTCAGCGGGAGCTCCTACGAGCAGTACTTC.

This clone showed up just a few times. The chain is built from TRBV5-4 and TRBJ2-5; the match to TRBD2 covers 9 bases. The CDR3 has 16 residues. Per the germline V gene, CDR1 is SGHNT and CDR2 is YYREEE (reference sequence). Unmatched junction bases numbered 6, after V lost 1 base and J lost 2 bases. The CDR3 protein is CASSLFASGAQETQYF. In DNA, the CDR3 is TGTGCCAGCAGCTTGTTTGCTAGCGGGGCGCAAGAGACCCAGTACTTC.

This chain links TRBV9 with TRBJ1-6; TRBD1 might be the D (6 bases). The V end lost 0 bases, the J end lost 5 bases, and 9 bases lay between the germline ends. Per the germline V gene, CDR1 is SGDLS and CDR2 is YYNGEE. The CDR3 length is 15 residues. The CDR3 nucleotides are TGTGCCAGCAGCGTAGGAGGGGGAAATAATTCACCCCTCCACTTT. Its protein is CASSVGGGNNSPLHF.

The chain is built from TRBV30 and TRBJ2-7; tentatively, D is TRBD1 (5 bases). Trimming stripped 7 bases from V and 3 bases from J, with 10 bases between. Germline lookup yields CDR1 GTSNPN and CDR2 SVGIG (reference sequence). CDR3 length equals 11 residues. The CDR3 sequence is CASGRDYEQYF. As DNA, the CDR3 is TGTGCCTCAGGCAGGGACTACGAGCAGTACTTC.

The J gene is TRBJ2-7, the V gene TRBV7-2, with a possible D match to TRBD1 (6 bases). Germline V CDR1 and CDR2: SGHTA, FQGNSA. The V end lost 3 bases, the J end lost 3 bases, and 15 bases lay between the germline ends. The CDR3 has 15 amino acids. CDR3 sequence reads: CASSLDATGGYEQYF. Here the CDR3 DNA reads TGTGCCAGCAGCTTGGACGCGACAGGTGGCTACGAGCAGTACTTC.

The rearrangement uses TRBV7-2 and TRBJ1-6, with D perhaps TRBD1 (5 bases). CDR1 SGHTA and CDR2 FQGNSA come from the germline V gene. V was shortened by 5 bases and J by 10 bases, with 12 bases between the two germline ends. The CDR3 covers 13 residues. The CDR3: CASSHPGFSPLHF. Written as DNA, the CDR3 is TGTGCCAGCAGCCACCCAGGGTTCTCACCCCTCCACTTT.

The gene calls are TRBV5-4 and TRBJ2-7; 8 nucleotides line up with TRBD2. Looked up from germline, CDR1 is SGHNT and CDR2 is YYREEE (reference sequence). CDR3 length equals 14 residues. The V gene end was trimmed by 4 bases and the J gene end by 1 base; junction bases not matched to a gene: 4. CDR3 DNA: TGTGCCAGCAGCCGGGCGGGAGGATCCTACGAGCAGTACTTC. Translated, it gives CASSRAGGSYEQYF.

The CDR3 region has the DNA TGTGCCAGCAGCCAATGGGCAGGGGTAAAGAATGGCTACACCTTC. Translated, it gives CASSQWAGVKNGYTF. V and J are TRBV14 and TRBJ1-2, with D maybe TRBD1 (6 bases). This CDR3 region has 15 residues. The germline V gene has CDR1 SGHDN and CDR2 FVKESK. V was clipped by 2 bases and J by 6 bases, with 16 bases between them. Drawing the rest from reference TRBV14 and TRBJ1-2, the complete variable domain is EAGVTQFPSHSVIEKGQTVTLRCDPISGHDNLYWYRRVMGKEIKFLLHFVKESKQDESGMPNNRFLAERTGGTYSTLKVQPAELEDSGVYFCASSQWAGVKNGYTFGSGTRLTVV.

The rearrangement links TRBV27 to TRBJ2-1; 8 nucleotides line up with TRBD2. The V gene end was trimmed by 5 bases and the J gene end by 5 bases; junction bases not matched to a gene: 8. The germline V gene has CDR1 MNHEY and CDR2 SMNVEV (reference sequence). The CDR3 has 15 residues. Written as DNA, the CDR3 is TGTGCCAGCAGTGACAGTCTAGCGGGCCACAATGAGCAGTTCTTC. It yields the protein CASSDSLAGHNEQFF.

This chain uses TRBV7-9 with TRBJ1-1, with D unclear. Trimming pared 2 bases from V and 3 bases from J, leaving 4 bases between. Germline V gene lookup returns CDR1 SEHNR and CDR2 FQNEAQ (reference sequence). The CDR3 has 12 amino acids. This chain's CDR3 is CASSLTDTEAFF. CDR3 DNA sequence: TGTGCCAGCAGCTTAACGGACACTGAAGCTTTCTTT. The full variable domain, in which reference TRBV7-9 and TRBJ1-1 provide the parts outside the CDR3, is DTGVSQNPRHKITKRGQNVTFRCDPISEHNRLYWYRQTLGQGPEFLTYFQNEAQLEKSRLLSDRFSAERPKGSFSTLEIQRTEQGDSAMYLCASSLTDTEAFFGQGTRLTVV.

A few counts support this clone. This sequence joins TRBV27 and TRBJ2-1, with a possible D match to TRBD2 (5 bases). Germline V gene sequence: CDR1 MNHEY, CDR2 SMNVEV (reference sequence). Deletions cut 3 bases from V and 13 bases from J, with 19 bases between. CDR3 length: 14 residues. The CDR3 DNA is TGTGCCAGCAGTTTTAGGTCTAGCCTAGGTCACCAGTTCTTC. Translated: CASSFRSSLGHQFF.